The 2 T cell receptor beta chains given below trace back to one sample, sequenced in a study (dated by TCRdb to the mid-2010s). The library came from 5' RACE. The run used an Illumina MiSeq. The raw public reads went through TCRdb reprocessing: fastp at Q25, MiXCR clone calling, in-frame beta chains kept. For every CDR3 protein sequence, its rows merge into one entry that carries the most common genes and DNA. The sample includes roughly 58,000 distinct CDR3 sequences, with roughly 20% observed a single time. The ten top clones hold roughly 3.2% of the sample. Tregs were isolated as CD4+CD25+CD127-/low cells. The sequenced sample consisted of tumor-infiltrating Tregs sorted from the breast tumor. The receptors were sampled from a female donor with breast cancer.

This clonotype has only a few counts. V is TRBV29-1 and J is TRBJ2-7, with D possibly TRBD2 on 7 matching bases. The CDR3 is 15 residues long. The V gene lost 7 bases and the J gene lost 5 bases, with 24 bases spanning the gap. Per germline, CDR1 SQVTM and CDR2 ANQGSEA. CDR3 sequence reads: CSAEYGGGDGHEQYF. In DNA form, the CDR3 reads TGCAGCGCCGAGTATGGGGGGGGCGACGGCCACGAGCAGTACTTC.

This clonotype was counted at least ten times. V is TRBV20-1 and J is TRBJ1-2, with no clear D. Trimming cost V 6 bases and J 3 bases, with 17 bases left between them. Germline CDR1 reads DFQATT; CDR2 reads SNEGSKA (reference sequence). CDR3 length: 14 residues. CDR3 protein: CSAPYWANDYGYTF. The CDR3 DNA follows: TGCAGTGCACCCTACTGGGCAAACGACTATGGCTACACCTTC.